This note documents a single T cell receptor beta chain sequence. In the authors' methods: Reference gene primer amplification in the assay estimated nucleated cell counts. TCRdb's table, derived via immunoSEQ multiplex PCR, lists solely in-frame clones and lacks some. For V, J and clone size, that table is used; D and trimming come from the DNA. The sample lists over 85,000 clones; 91% were seen once. The sample is drawn from a study of blood T cell repertoires in COVID-19. Looking at the study overall: COVID-19 samples collected from the United States, Italy and Spain covered acute and convalescent phases. Sources were T cells, B-cell-depleted T cells, or PBMCs; the material itself was cDNA or gDNA.

Germline V gives CDR1 LGHDT, CDR2 YNNKEL (reference sequence). V shed 5 bases and J shed 6 bases, with 15 bases lying between them. The CDR3 has 14 amino acids. The TCR comes from a human donor with active COVID-19. The donor label of this sample is uncertain. The J gene is TRBJ2-3, the V gene TRBV3-1 (or the pseudogene TRBV3-2), with D tentatively TRBD2 (6 bases). Sequencing was done on a sample of peripheral blood. The CDR3 here is CASSKGTSSDTQYF. The DNA of the CDR3 is TGTGCCAGCAGCAAAGGAACTAGCTCGGATACGCAGTATTTT.